Sequencing of this T cell receptor beta chain was carried out in a study of cytomegalovirus exposure and HLA in healthy donors (dated by TCRdb to the late 2010s). The study in broad terms: An earlier analysis of roughly 630 of the donors reported 250 to 300 Gb of sequence data and 117 million unique TCR beta sequences from roughly 180 million T cells. Typing coverage differed by locus: A, B, C, DRB1 and DQB1 were typed in roughly 629-640 donors, DQA1 in approximately 520, DPA1 in some 600, and DPB1 in about 450. Because of strong linkage in the cohort, roughly five DR-DQ haplotypes were treated as single units for association and clustering. An early release covering around 630 HLA-typed donors comprised 250 to 350 gigabases of sequencing data and approximately 80 million unique TCR sequences. Using immunosequencing, the study profiled T cell repertoires from about 610 subjects and related those repertoires to cytomegalovirus serostatus. Among the approximately 420 genotyped donors, approximately 82% belonged to the genetic ancestry cluster associated with self-reported Caucasian donors. All discovery cohort repertoires had been generated using a single sequencing platform. To study patterns of TCR occurrence, a later analysis re-analyzed previously published TCR beta repertoires from several hundred donors and added high-resolution HLA genotyping. In a later genetic analysis, genome-wide SNP genotypes for about three fifths of the roughly 670 donors were used, and that subset was treated as a discovery cohort. Alongside the repertoire data, information on donor age, sex, ethnicity and CMV serostatus was compiled. The study combined high-throughput TCR immunosequencing, statistical association of individual TCRs with disease status, and machine learning to predict cytomegalovirus infection status. Across under 500 genotyped donors of the cohort, an average of about 240,000 unique TCR beta nucleotide sequences per donor were sequenced, and roughly a sixth of those sequences were non-productive. HLA typing covered class I and class II loci at four-digit resolution. An earlier analysis of 587 of the donors used high-throughput TCR beta sequencing to judge whether each TCR beta V gene segment behaved as functional or pseudogenic. Besides the first cohort of 666 subjects, a separate validation cohort made up of about 120 different subjects was used. The study aimed to test whether cataloging public T cell receptors could reveal signatures of past pathogen exposure. Rather than drawing on any new phenotypic data, the later analysis identified candidate immune exposures from TCR beta sequences and the way those sequences occurred across donors. Overall study outcomes, separate from this receptor: Broadly in line with IMGT annotations, most TCR beta V segments showed up in productive rearrangements about 90% or about 30% of the time in an earlier analysis of several hundred of the donors. Most TCR sequences were observed very rarely across donors, whereas some public TCRs were present in many individuals. When HLA alleles, especially DR and DQ, strongly co-occurred, TCR associations were difficult to assign to individual alleles. Because some donors lacked HLA typing at each locus, the association tests relied only on the typed subset. A later analysis associated about 17,000 TCR beta sequences with specific HLA alleles at a false discovery rate of 0.05. According to a later genetic analysis, donors in an Asian-associated ancestry cluster had fewer N-insertions in productive TCRs than the approximately 670-donor mean. CMV serostatus was the only immune exposure information available for the cohort. It was suggested by the authors that the approach could potentially be generalized to other disease states and immunological phenotypes. Linkage disequilibrium might explain the correlated functional status among segregating V segments, but an unknown experimental factor could not be excluded. In vitro tests confirmed that a few of the cytomegalovirus-associated TCR beta chains recognize cytomegalovirus antigens. Several of the top co-occurrence clusters appeared to be linked to parvovirus B19, influenza, CMV and Epstein-Barr virus, according to a later analysis. A further reported finding was that TCR beta sequences accurately predicted the HLA-A and HLA-B alleles for most subjects in the first cohort. The classifier was reported to diagnose cytomegalovirus status with high specificity and sensitivity in both the original and validation cohorts. The 87-base-pair reads could not distinguish some IMGT-functional V segments, including TRBV6-2 and TRBV6-3, so those segments were excluded. The study listed 150 to 200 TCR beta chains as associated with cytomegalovirus. The cohort was sequenced for TCR beta chains only, and without alpha or paired-chain data the features that could be detected were limited. Because counts were too low, about 18 rarely observed V segments, including chromosome 9 orphons, were excluded from the earlier analysis of 587 of the donors. A group of highly shared sequence variants was considered likely to be a technical artifact of the sequencing pipeline. The presence/absence analyses assumed that sequencing depth was roughly uniform across donors, and that assumption may not be true. A later analysis found that most CMV-associated TCR beta chains appeared HLA-restricted, with HLA associations seemingly driven largely by CMV exposure. According to a later analysis, TCR association rates differed among HLA loci, with DRB1 alleles showing the most associated TCRs and HLA-C alleles showing the fewest. A later analysis found that HLA-associated TCR beta chains were more clonally expanded and had lower generation probabilities than equally common non-associated chains. A later genetic analysis associated a missense DCLRE1C variant with V-gene and J-gene trimming of TCR beta chains, and an independent cohort replicated the association.

The library was generated by the immunoSEQ multiplex PCR assay. For the multiplex PCR, a mixture combining 60 forward primers for TCR Vbeta segments and 13 reverse primers for TCR Jbeta segments was used. The CDR3 region of rearranged TCR beta genes was amplified from genomic DNA by a multiplex PCR assay. On the Illumina HiSeq System, the amplified TCR beta libraries were sequenced as 87-base-pair reads. The paper's data handling went like this. Across the roughly 600 repertoires, a later analysis counted approximately 83 million unique TCR beta chains, around 11 million of which were shared by at least two donors. Raw reads were error-corrected and collapsed into unique sequences with a nearest-neighbor algorithm that merged closely related sequences to remove PCR and sequencing errors. V, D and J gene segments were assigned by aligning CDR3 sequences to IMGT reference sequences. For a sequence to be retained, at least a six-nucleotide match to both a V gene segment and a J gene segment was required. A rearrangement was called productive if the CDR3 had no stop codons and remained in frame with V and J, and every other rearrangement was called non-productive. CDR3 was defined according to IMGT convention as the region running from the second conserved V-encoded cysteine to the conserved J-encoded phenylalanine. The earlier analysis of fewer than 750 of the donors excluded sequences that lacked an unambiguous match to a single V gene segment. In an earlier analysis of 587 of the donors, a V segment was called functional when productive rearrangements were above 56.7%, and segregating when the standard deviation between donors exceeded 5%. To diagnose cytomegalovirus status from the catalog of TCR beta chain sequences, a statistical classification framework was built. A later analysis assigned V and J genes by comparing TCR nucleotide sequences with IMGT/GENE-DB human TR gene sequences. In a later analysis, CDR3 sequences and most-parsimonious VDJ recombination scenarios were assigned using the TCRdist pipeline. In a later analysis, every TCR beta chain was defined by the combination of its CDR3 amino acid sequence and its V-gene family, and reads without a unique V-gene family were dropped. As a way to deal with suspected cross-contamination and a sequencing artifact, a later analysis dropped more than 500 nucleotide sequences that were highly shared and had low generation probability. In a later analysis, a clonal expansion index was calculated for each public chain from normalized within-repertoire ranks of inferred template counts. A later analysis computed generation probabilities with a VDJ recombination model fitted to out-of-frame rearrangements, and checked the results against IGoR. A later analysis scored TCR-TCR, TCR-HLA and TCR-CMV co-occurrence with hypergeometric tests, applying a repertoire-size bias correction to TCR pairs. In a later analysis, false discovery rates were estimated by permuting HLA or CMV assignments 20 times. A later analysis grouped co-occurring TCRs with DBSCAN, adding TCRdist sequence similarity when clustering within HLA-allele-positive subsets. Repertoires with fewer than 30,000 or more than 120,000 public chains, plus five repertoires with anomalous nucleotide sharing, were excluded from co-occurrence clustering. What TCRdb holds here is the immuneACCESS table cut down to in-frame rearrangements. Part of the clones is not present; checked against another copy, under half of the missing clones reflect an unresolved V gene, and the others are unexplained. D and trimming come from the DNA, and the V and J calls and clone size come from that table. The sample table holds 140,000 to 150,000 clones, of which around three quarters were seen once. The biggest ten clones account for around 3% of the sample.

The cohort comprised fewer than 700 healthy bone marrow donors. At the time of sampling, every cohort member was nominally healthy, though immune exposures that went unrecorded were likely present. The donor tested CMV seropositive, placing the donor among the roughly 300 seropositive members of the cohort. Each donor provided a peripheral blood sample, and peripheral blood mononuclear cells were used for TCR beta sequencing. The Qiagen DNeasy Blood Extraction Kit was used to extract genomic DNA from the blood cell samples. A note on this clone: No antigen is known for it. Base qualities are not recorded, but no much larger clone differs from it by a single base.

The junction shows trimming of 0 bases on V and 3 bases on J, and the gene matches do not reach 20 bases of it. For CDR1 and CDR2, the germline V gene lists SGDLS and YYNGEE. The CDR3 holds 22 amino acids from the cysteine to the phenylalanine. The sequence is cut down to CDR3 DNA, 66 bases in frame from base 1. Recombination joined TRBV9 with TRBJ2-3; 12 central bases correspond to TRBD2. The source material was PBMCs. The sequence came from a man in his forties in good health and CMV-seropositive. This receptor carries the CDR3 CASSVGTIRVASGRANTDTQYF. The base sequence is TGTGCCAGCAGCGTAGGCACAATCAGGGTTGCTAGCGGGAGGGCGAATACAGATACGCAGTATTTT.